This is a list of T cell receptor beta chains from one sample in a study of cytomegalovirus exposure and HLA in healthy donors. Profiled with immunoSEQ multiplex PCR; TCRdb holds only in-frame clones, not every one. The data show roughly 90,000 clones, around 80% seen once. The sequenced sample was PBMCs. These TCRs come from a young man in good health and CMV-seronegative. Both conserved end residues are part of each CDR3. Fields, in order: D gene, V gene, clone size, J gene, CDR3 DNA, CDR3 protein. The D gene is left open where the match is weak. For some rows the clone size is stated as once, few or many, or as a class when expanded; others skip it.

D gene: NA; V gene: TRBV9; clone size: NA; J gene: TRBJ2-1; CDR3 DNA: TGTGCCAGCAGCACGACTCCGGATGGACAGACGTTCTTC; CDR3 protein: CASSTTPDGQTFF
D gene: NA; V gene: TRBV9; clone size: NA; J gene: TRBJ2-2; CDR3 DNA: TGTGCCAGCGGTTCTCAGGCCGGGGAGCTGTTTTTT; CDR3 protein: CASGSQAGELFF
D gene: TRBD2; V gene: TRBV28; clone size: NA; J gene: TRBJ2-3; CDR3 DNA: TGTGCCAGCAGTCCCACCCCCAGCGGGGGGGTTAATACGCAGTATTTT; CDR3 protein: CASSPTPSGGVNTQYF
D gene: TRBD1; V gene: TRBV5-1; clone size: NA; J gene: TRBJ2-7; CDR3 DNA: TGCGCCAGCAGCCCAACAGGGGCCGGGTACGAGCAGTACTTC; CDR3 protein: CASSPTGAGYEQYF
D gene: TRBD1; V gene: TRBV15; clone size: NA; J gene: TRBJ2-5; CDR3 DNA: TGTGCCACCAGCAGTCTGACAGGGGCCCAAGAGACCCAGTACTTC; CDR3 protein: CATSSLTGAQETQYF
D gene: NA; V gene: TRBV5-6; clone size: NA; J gene: TRBJ1-2; CDR3 DNA: TGTGCCAGCAGCTCGACCACGACAGATGGCTACACCTTC; CDR3 protein: CASSSTTTDGYTF
D gene: NA; V gene: TRBV7-9; clone size: NA; J gene: TRBJ2-1; CDR3 DNA: TGTGCCAGCAGCTATTTGACGGACAGCCACAATGAGCAGTTCTTC; CDR3 protein: CASSYLTDSHNEQFF
D gene: NA; V gene: TRBV7-9; clone size: NA; J gene: TRBJ1-2; CDR3 DNA: TGTGCCAGCAGCTTCCCCTCGGGGGGCTACACCTTC; CDR3 protein: CASSFPSGGYTF
D gene: NA; V gene: TRBV28; clone size: NA; J gene: TRBJ1-1; CDR3 DNA: TGTGCCAGCAGTTTGGAGACGGGGGATTCTGAAGCTTTCTTT; CDR3 protein: CASSLETGDSEAFF
D gene: TRBD1; V gene: TRBV6-1; clone size: NA; J gene: TRBJ2-2; CDR3 DNA: TGTGCCAGCAGTGTTGGACAGGGAAAGGCCGGGGAGCTGTTTTTT; CDR3 protein: CASSVGQGKAGELFF
D gene: NA; V gene: TRBV15; clone size: few; J gene: TRBJ1-1; CDR3 DNA: TGTGCCACCAGCAGAGATCGCGGGACGAACGGACGGAACACTGAAGCTTTCTTT; CDR3 protein: CATSRDRGTNGRNTEAFF
D gene: TRBD1; V gene: TRBV7-2; clone size: NA; J gene: TRBJ2-1; CDR3 DNA: TGTGCCAGCAGCCGAGAGGGGACAGTTCACAATGAGCAGTTCTTC; CDR3 protein: CASSREGTVHNEQFF
D gene: NA; V gene: TRBV7-2; clone size: NA; J gene: TRBJ1-3; CDR3 DNA: TGTGCCAGCAGCTTAGCCACAGGGATACCCTACACCATATATTTT; CDR3 protein: CASSLATGIPYTIYF
D gene: NA; V gene: TRBV12-5; clone size: NA; J gene: TRBJ1-2; CDR3 DNA: TGTGCTAGTGGTTTGGTTGTTGGGGGGAACTATGGCTACACCTTC; CDR3 protein: CASGLVVGGNYGYTF
D gene: TRBD1; V gene: TRBV19; clone size: NA; J gene: TRBJ2-2; CDR3 DNA: TGTGCCAGTAGCTATCGGGACAGAATCTCCGGGGAGCTGTTTTTT; CDR3 protein: CASSYRDRISGELFF
D gene: TRBD1; V gene: TRBV11-2; clone size: NA; J gene: TRBJ1-2; CDR3 DNA: TGTGCCAGCAGCTCCCCCGACAGGGCCAACTATGGCTACACCTTC; CDR3 protein: CASSSPDRANYGYTF
D gene: NA; V gene: TRBV5-1; clone size: NA; J gene: TRBJ1-6; CDR3 DNA: TGCGCCAGCAGCTTGGAGGGGGATTCACCCCTCCACTTT; CDR3 protein: CASSLEGDSPLHF
D gene: TRBD1; V gene: TRBV18; clone size: NA; J gene: TRBJ1-1; CDR3 DNA: TGTGCCAGCTCACCACGACAGGGTGAGGCCACTGAAGCTTTCTTT; CDR3 protein: CASSPRQGEATEAFF
D gene: TRBD2; V gene: TRBV4-1; clone size: NA; J gene: TRBJ2-7; CDR3 DNA: TGCGCCAGCAGCCAAGATCCTAGCGGGGGACCACGTTTCTACGAGCAGTACTTC; CDR3 protein: CASSQDPSGGPRFYEQYF
D gene: TRBD1; V gene: TRBV7-9; clone size: NA; J gene: TRBJ1-2; CDR3 DNA: TGTGCCAGCAGCTTAGACCGGACAGGGGGCTATGGCTACACCTTC; CDR3 protein: CASSLDRTGGYGYTF
D gene: NA; V gene: TRBV19; clone size: NA; J gene: TRBJ2-1; CDR3 DNA: TGTGCCAGTAGCCTCCGTGACAGGAGCCCCTACAATGAGCAGTTCTTC; CDR3 protein: CASSLRDRSPYNEQFF
D gene: NA; V gene: TRBV6-1; clone size: NA; J gene: TRBJ2-3; CDR3 DNA: TGTGCCAGCACCCGGCTCCGGGGGATCCCAGATACGCAGTATTTT; CDR3 protein: CASTRLRGIPDTQYF
D gene: NA; V gene: TRBV6-5; clone size: NA; J gene: TRBJ1-3; CDR3 DNA: TGTGCCAGCAGTTCCCACAGCACGGGGACTGGAAACACCATATATTTT; CDR3 protein: CASSSHSTGTGNTIYF
D gene: TRBD2; V gene: TRBV9; clone size: NA; J gene: TRBJ2-3; CDR3 DNA: TGTGCCAGCAGCGCGGTAGGGAAGGGTGGGGGGGCAGATACGCAGTATTTT; CDR3 protein: CASSAVGKGGGADTQYF
D gene: TRBD2; V gene: TRBV2; clone size: NA; J gene: TRBJ2-1; CDR3 DNA: TGTGCCAGCAGCTCTAGCGGGGGGATCAATGAGCAGTTCTTC; CDR3 protein: CASSSSGGINEQFF
D gene: NA; V gene: TRBV7-9; clone size: NA; J gene: TRBJ1-2; CDR3 DNA: TGTGCCAGCAGCTTAGAAGGAGGACCCACCGGCTACACCTTC; CDR3 protein: CASSLEGGPTGYTF
D gene: NA; V gene: TRBV6-1; clone size: NA; J gene: TRBJ1-3; CDR3 DNA: TGTGCCAGCAGTGAAGCGCCAGGGGCTGGAAACACCATATATTTT; CDR3 protein: CASSEAPGAGNTIYF
D gene: NA; V gene: TRBV18; clone size: once; J gene: TRBJ1-4; CDR3 DNA: TGTGCCAGCTCACCACCAACAGGGCATAATGAAAAACTGTTTTTT; CDR3 protein: CASSPPTGHNEKLFF
D gene: TRBD2; V gene: TRBV6-5; clone size: once; J gene: TRBJ2-7; CDR3 DNA: TGTGCCAGCAGTTACTCGTTACTAGCGGGGGGCTACGAGCAGTACTTC; CDR3 protein: CASSYSLLAGGYEQYF
D gene: TRBD1; V gene: TRBV18; clone size: NA; J gene: TRBJ1-1; CDR3 DNA: TGTGCCAGCTCACCACCTTATACAGGGGACACTGAAGCTTTCTTT; CDR3 protein: CASSPPYTGDTEAFF
D gene: NA; V gene: TRBV11-2; clone size: NA; J gene: TRBJ1-4; CDR3 DNA: TGTGCCAGCAGCTTATACAGCCAGGGGAAAGAAAAACTGTTTTTT; CDR3 protein: CASSLYSQGKEKLFF
D gene: TRBD2; V gene: TRBV4-1; clone size: NA; J gene: TRBJ2-2; CDR3 DNA: TGCGCCAGCAGCACGCCAATTTGGGGGGGGAGCACCGGGGAGCTGTTTTTT; CDR3 protein: CASSTPIWGGSTGELFF
D gene: NA; V gene: TRBV5-1; clone size: NA; J gene: TRBJ2-2; CDR3 DNA: TGCGCCAGCAGCGAATCGTCAGCGAACACCGGGGAGCTGTTTTTT; CDR3 protein: CASSESSANTGELFF
D gene: NA; V gene: TRBV7-9; clone size: NA; J gene: TRBJ2-7; CDR3 DNA: TGTGCCAGCAGTACCCCGGGGGACGAGCAGTACTTC; CDR3 protein: CASSTPGDEQYF
D gene: NA; V gene: TRBV6-5; clone size: NA; J gene: TRBJ2-5; CDR3 DNA: TGTGCCAGCAGTTCGACACAGGGTACAAAGACCCAGTACTTC; CDR3 protein: CASSSTQGTKTQYF
D gene: TRBD2; V gene: TRBV27; clone size: NA; J gene: TRBJ2-1; CDR3 DNA: TGTGCCAGCAGTTTCCTCGGGACTAGCGGGGGCAATGAGCAGTTCTTC; CDR3 protein: CASSFLGTSGGNEQFF